This T cell receptor beta chain was sequenced for a study of cytomegalovirus exposure and HLA in healthy donors. Germline lookup yields CDR1 SGHTA and CDR2 FQGTGA. V lost 3 bases and J lost 1; bases outside the gene matches: 4. The CDR3 runs to 15 residues. In the PCR, 60 Vbeta and 13 Jbeta primers were used. TCRdb keeps only in-frame clones here, not all; method: immunoSEQ multiplex PCR. The top ten clones hold 3.9% of a sample with some 120,000 clones, around 81% of them seen once. The sample taken for sequencing was PBMCs. The chain employs TRBV7-3 and TRBJ1-1; TRBD1 agrees at 8 bases. This receptor was taken from a woman in her 30s in good health and CMV-seronegative. The CDR3 nucleotides read TGTGCCAGCAGCTTCGCAGGGGGCGCGAACACTGAAGCTTTCTTT. Translating gives CASSFAGGANTEAFF.